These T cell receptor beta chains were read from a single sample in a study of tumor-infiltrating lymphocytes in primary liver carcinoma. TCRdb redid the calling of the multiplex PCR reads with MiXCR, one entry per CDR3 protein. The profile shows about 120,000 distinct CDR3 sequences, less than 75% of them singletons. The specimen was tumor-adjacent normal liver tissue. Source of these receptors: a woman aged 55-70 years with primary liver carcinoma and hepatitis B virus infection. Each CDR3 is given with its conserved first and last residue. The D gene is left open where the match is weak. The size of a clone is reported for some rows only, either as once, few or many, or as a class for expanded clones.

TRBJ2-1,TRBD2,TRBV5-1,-,CASSRTGGRTARNEQFF,TGCGCCAGCAGCAGGACTGGCGGGAGGACAGCTCGGAATGAGCAGTTCTTC
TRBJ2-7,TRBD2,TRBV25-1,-,CASSGVTSGSTYEQYF,TGTGCCAGCAGTGGGGTCACTAGCGGGTCAACCTACGAGCAGTACTTC
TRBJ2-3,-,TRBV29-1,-,CSVGQGGDMQYF,TGCAGCGTTGGGCAGGGAGGCGATATGCAGTATTTT
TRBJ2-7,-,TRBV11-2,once,CASSYNQPGLAGGEQHF,TGTGCTAGCAGCTACAACCAGCCGGGACTGGCGGGCGGGGAGCAGCACTTC
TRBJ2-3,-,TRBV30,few,CAWRVQGGGQYF,TGTGCCTGGAGGGTACAAGGGGGGGGGCAGTATTTT
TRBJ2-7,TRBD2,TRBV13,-,CASSLGLAGTYEQYF,TGTGCCAGCAGTCTTGGGCTAGCGGGAACCTACGAGCAGTACTTC
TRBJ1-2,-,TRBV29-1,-,CSVEGQGVGYTF,TGCAGCGTTGAAGGGCAGGGCGTTGGGTACACCTTC
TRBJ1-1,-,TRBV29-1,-,CSAAERGRNTEAFF,TGCAGCGCTGCAGAAAGGGGCAGGAACACTGAAGCTTTCTTT
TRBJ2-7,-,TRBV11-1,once,CASSPRTTELREQYF,TGTGCCAGTAGCCCTCGGACAACAGAACTACGCGAGCAGTACTTC
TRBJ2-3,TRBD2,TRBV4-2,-,CANSQGLAGIDTQYF,TGTGCCAACAGCCAAGGACTAGCCGGCATAGATACGCAGTATTTT
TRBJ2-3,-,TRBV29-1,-,CSVAQGASTDMQYF,TGCAGCGTTGCTCAGGGCGCGAGTACAGACATGCAGTATTTT
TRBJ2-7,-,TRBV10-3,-,CAISGQDEQYF,TGTGCCATCAGTGGACAGGATGAGCAGTACTTC
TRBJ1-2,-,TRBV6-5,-,CASISVAGGYTF,TGTGCCAGTATCTCGGTGGCAGGAGGCTACACCTTC
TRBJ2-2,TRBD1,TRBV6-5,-,CASSPDRDAGELFF,TGTGCCAGCAGTCCGGACAGGGATGCCGGGGAGTTGTTTTTT
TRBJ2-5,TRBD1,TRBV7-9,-,CARSRGQGLLGETQYF,TGTGCCAGAAGTCGGGGACAGGGTCTTCTCGGGGAGACCCAGTACTTC
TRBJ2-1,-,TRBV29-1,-,CSVEGVGWKSPYNEQFF,TGCAGCGTTGAAGGGGTCGGCTGGAAGAGCCCCTACAATGAGCAGTTCTTC
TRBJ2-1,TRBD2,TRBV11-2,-,CASSRTSGGERFF,TGCGCCAGCAGCCGGACTAGCGGTGGTGAGCGGTTCTTC
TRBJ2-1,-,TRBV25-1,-,CASSDTGNLCNEQFF,TGCGCCAGCAGTGATACAGGGAACCTCTGCAATGAGCAGTTCTTC
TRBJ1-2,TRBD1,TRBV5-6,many,CASSPQGNYGYTF,TGTGCCAGCAGCCCACAGGGGAACTATGGCTACACCTTC
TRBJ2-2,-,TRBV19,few,CASSIPSRVGYTGELFF,TGTGCCAGTAGTATACCCTCACGGGTGGGATACACCGGGGAGCTGTTTTTT
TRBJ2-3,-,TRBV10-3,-,CAINPDSDSTDSQYF,TGTGCCATCAACCCAGACTCCGACTCCACAGATAGTCAGTATTTT
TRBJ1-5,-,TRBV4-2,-,CASGLEFDQPQHF,TGTGCCAGCGGCCTCGAATTCGATCAGCCCCAGCATTTT
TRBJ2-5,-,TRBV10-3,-,CTIRQDGQETQYF,TGTACCATCAGGCAGGATGGCCAAGAGACCCAATACTTC
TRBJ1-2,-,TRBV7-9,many,CASSLGGHPYGYTF,TGTGCCAGCAGCCTCGGGGGACACCCCTATGGCTACACCTTC
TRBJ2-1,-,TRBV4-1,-,CSNSHRGGLNNEQFF,TGCTCCAACAGCCACCGGGGCGGGCTCAACAATGAGCAGTTCTTC
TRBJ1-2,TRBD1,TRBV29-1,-,CSASRTGGEDGCTF,TGCAGCGCAAGCCGGACAGGTGGCGAGGATGGCTGCACCTTC
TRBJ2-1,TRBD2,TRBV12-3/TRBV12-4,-,CASSPDPGTSGRAWYNEQFF,TGTGCCAGCAGTCCAGACCCCGGGACTAGCGGGAGGGCTTGGTACAATGAGCAGTTCTTC
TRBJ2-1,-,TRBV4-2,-,CTSSPFSGNPYNEQFF,TGTACCAGCAGCCCATTTAGCGGAAACCCCTACAATGAGCAATTCTTC
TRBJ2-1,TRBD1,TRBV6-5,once,CASSYSAPGQNSYEQHF,TGTGCCAGCAGTTATTCCGCCCCGGGACAGAACTCCTACGAGCAGCACTTC
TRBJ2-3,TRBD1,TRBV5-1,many,CASRRDRLPDTQYF,TGCGCCAGCCGCCGGGACAGACTTCCAGATACGCAGTATTTT
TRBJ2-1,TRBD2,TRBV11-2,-,CASSGRLTGGSGDEQFF,TGTGCCAGCAGCGGGAGACTAACGGGAGGGTCGGGGGATGAGCAGTTCTTC
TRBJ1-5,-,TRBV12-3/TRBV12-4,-,CTSSKAVPSNQPQHF,TGTACCAGCAGTAAGGCAGTCCCTAGCAATCAGCCCCAGCATTTT
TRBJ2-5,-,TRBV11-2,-,CASSLLLEEYQETKYF,TGTGCCAGCAGCTTACTGCTAGAAGAGTACCAAGAGACCAAGTACTTC
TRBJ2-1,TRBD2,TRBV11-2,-,CVSSLTQRDYSEQFF,TGTGTCAGCAGCTTAACGCAGCGGGACTACAGTGAGCAGTTTTTC
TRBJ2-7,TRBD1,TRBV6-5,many,CASSSGQVRGEQYF,TGTGCCAGCAGCTCCGGACAGGTTAGGGGCGAGCAGTACTTC
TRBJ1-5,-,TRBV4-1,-,CASSQESKGDQPQHF,TGCGCCAGCAGCCAAGAAAGCAAGGGCGATCAGCCCCAACATTTT
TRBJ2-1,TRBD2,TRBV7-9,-,CDGGASGGNNEQFF,TGTGACGGAGGGGCTAGCGGGGGAAACAATGAGCAGTTCTTC
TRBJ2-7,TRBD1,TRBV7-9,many,CASSFPGTGLNEQYF,TGTGCCAGCAGCTTTCCCGGGACAGGGCTCAACGAGCAGTACTTC
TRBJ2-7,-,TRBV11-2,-,CASSTAITDPYEQYF,TGTGCCAGCAGCACGGCAATCACCGACCCCTACGAGCAGTACTTC
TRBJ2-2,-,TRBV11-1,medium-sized,CASSFGAGELFF,TGTGCCAGCAGCTTCGGAGCCGGGGAGCTGTTTTTT
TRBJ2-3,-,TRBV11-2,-,CASRPSMSGDTQYF,TGTGCCAGCAGACCGAGCATGAGTGGAGATACGCAGTATTTT
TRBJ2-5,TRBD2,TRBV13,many,CASSLGGLAFGTQYF,TGTGCCAGCAGCTTAGGGGGACTAGCATTCGGGACCCAGTACTTC
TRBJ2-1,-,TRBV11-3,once,CASSSWGARTMGNKQLF,TGTGCCAGCAGCTCCTGGGGGGCGCGGACCATGGGCAATAAGCAGCTCTTC
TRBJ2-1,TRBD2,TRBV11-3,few,CTSILEGTSPYNEQFF,TGTACCAGCATCTTAGAGGGGACTAGCCCTTACAATGAGCAGTTCTTC
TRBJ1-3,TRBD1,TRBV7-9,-,CVSSWDRGNTIYF,TGTGTCAGCAGCTGGGACAGAGGGAACACCATATATTTT
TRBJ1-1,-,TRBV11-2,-,CASSPLTVDWSTEAFF,TGTGCCAGCAGCCCATTAACAGTGGATTGGAGCACTGAAGCTTTCTTT
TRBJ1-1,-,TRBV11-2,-,CASWDGDHTEAFF,TGTGCTAGCTGGGACGGAGATCACACTGAAGCTTTCTTT
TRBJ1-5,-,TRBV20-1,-,CSARGQLNQPQHF,TGCAGTGCTAGAGGACAGCTCAATCAGCCCCAGCATTTT
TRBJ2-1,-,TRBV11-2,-,CASSLRGTSTKEQFF,TGTGCCAGCAGCTTAAGGGGGACTTCCACCAAAGAGCAATTCTTC
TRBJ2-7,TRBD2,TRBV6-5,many,CASSYLASGGGAVEQYF,TGTGCCAGCAGTTACTTGGCTAGCGGGGGTGGGGCGGTCGAGCAGTACTTC
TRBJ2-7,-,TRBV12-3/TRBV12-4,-,CASSLGVGMADEQYF,TGTGCCAGCAGTTTAGGAGTCGGGATGGCCGACGAGCAGTACTTC
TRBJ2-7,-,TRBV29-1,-,CSVATGSYEHYF,-
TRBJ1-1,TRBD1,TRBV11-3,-,CASRSTGGLLETFF,TGTGCCAGTAGGTCGACAGGGGGCCTACTTGAAACTTTCTTT
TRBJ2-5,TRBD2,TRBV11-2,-,CASSLTGSGALYF,TGTGCCAGCAGCCTTACGGGAAGCGGGGCCCTGTACTTC
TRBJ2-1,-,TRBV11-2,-,CASSLAVSLNELFF,TGTGCCAGCAGCTTAGCAGTGAGTCTCAATGAGCTGTTCTTC
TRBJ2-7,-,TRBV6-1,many,CASTREGYSRYEQYF,TGTGCCAGCACCCGGGAAGGGTATTCGCGCTACGAGCAGTACTTC
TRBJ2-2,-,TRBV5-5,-,CASNLFVQGSGELFF,TGTGCCAGCAACTTGTTTGTGCAGGGTTCCGGGGAGCTGTTTTTT
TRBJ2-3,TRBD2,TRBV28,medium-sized,CASSLPTSGRVGADTQYF,TGTGCCAGCAGTTTACCGACTAGCGGGAGGGTTGGGGCAGATACGCAGTATTTT
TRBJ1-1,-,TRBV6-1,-,CASSVGSLAFF,TGTGCCAGCAGTGTCGGGTCTCTCGCTTTCTTT
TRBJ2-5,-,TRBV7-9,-,CANSEQGITRETQYF,TGTGCCAACAGCGAACAAGGGATAACGCGGGAGACCCAGTACTTC